The 25 T cell receptor beta chains given below trace back to one sample, sequenced in a study of cytomegalovirus exposure and HLA in healthy donors. It was with 60 Vbeta and 13 Jbeta primers that the PCR ran. Clones were read by immunoSEQ multiplex PCR, and TCRdb kept only the in-frame ones, dropping some. The profile shows over 100,000 clones, roughly three quarters of them singletons. Sample: PBMCs. The receptor set was obtained from a woman between 45 and 60 years old in good health and CMV-seropositive.

The CDR3 DNA reads TGTGCCAGCGGTGGGGACAGGGCCTACGAGCAGTACTTC. Translating gives CASGGDRAYEQYF. The chain couples TRBV6-1 to TRBJ2-5; 9 nucleotides agree with TRBD1. The J call may be incorrect, as the DNA end agrees better with TRBJ2-7. The CDR3 contains 13 residues. Per germline, CDR1 MNHNS and CDR2 SASEGT.

The CDR3 DNA reads TGCAGCGTCCACGGGGGACAGGACGAGCAGTACTTC. Amino acid sequence: CSVHGGQDEQYF. V is TRBV29-1 and J is TRBJ2-7; 8 positions agree with TRBD1. This CDR3 is 12 amino acids long. CDR1 is SQVTM, CDR2 ANQGSEA, per germline. J gave up 5 bases and V 6 bases, and 6 bases lay outside the gene matches.

This sequence joins TRBV29-1 and TRBJ1-2, with TRBD1 identical over 7 bases. The CDR3 spans 13 residues. CDR1 and CDR2 from the germline V gene are SQVTM and ANQGSEA. The trim removed 3 bases at V and 7 bases at J, leaving 8 bases unmatched. CDR3 DNA sequence: TGCAGCGTTGAGGCGGAGGGGGCCGGTGGCTACACCTTC. Its translation: CSVEAEGAGGYTF. The whole variable domain, remainder taken from reference TRBV29-1 and TRBJ1-2, is SAVISQKPSRDICQRGTSLTIQCQVDSQVTMMFWYRQQPGQSLTLIATANQGSEATYESGFVIDKFPISRPNLTFSTLTVSNMSPEDSSIYLCSVEAEGAGGYTFGSGTRLTVV.

The rearrangement links TRBV5-1 to TRBJ2-3; 9 nucleotides line up with TRBD2. The CDR3 has 16 residues. Germline loops: CDR1 SGHRS, CDR2 YFSETQ. The junction had 7 bases not matched to a gene; V was cut back by 0 bases and J by 5 bases. The CDR3 DNA sequence: TGCGCCAGCAGCTTGGCCTCGGCGGGAGGGCTAGATACGCAGTATTTT. Encoded protein: CASSLASAGGLDTQYF.

This chain joins TRBV19 and TRBJ2-1; no reliable D call. The CDR3 spans 11 residues. Germline lookup yields CDR1 LNHDA and CDR2 SQIVND (reference sequence). Deletions cut 2 bases from V and 7 bases from J, with 3 bases between. The CDR3: CASSILNEQFF. CDR3 coding DNA: TGTGCCAGTAGTATACTAAATGAGCAGTTCTTC.

The rearrangement uses TRBV5-6 and TRBJ2-3; 8 bases line up with TRBD1. The CDR3 loop spans 17 amino acids. The V segment lost 5 bases and the J segment 4 bases; nucleotides outside the gene matches: 15. The germline V gene encodes CDR1 SGHDT and CDR2 YYEEEE. The CDR3 DNA follows: TGTGCCAGCAGTGAAGATTGGACAGGGAAGATCTCAGATACGCAGTATTTT. Translated: CASSEDWTGKISDTQYF.

CDR3 region: CASRLAMVETQYF. CDR3 DNA: TGTGCCAGCAGACTAGCAATGGTGGAGACCCAGTACTTC. The V gene is TRBV7-8, the J gene TRBJ2-5; D is possibly TRBD2 (6 bases). CDR3 length: 13 residues. V was clipped by 6 bases and J by 5 bases, with 13 bases between them. Germline-derived CDR1 and CDR2 are SGHVS and FQNEAQ.

This clone was counted only a few times. J is TRBJ1-1 and V is TRBV6-6; D gene uncertain. V lost 5 bases and J 1 base, leaving 11 bases between the germline ends. Germline V gives CDR1 MNHNY, CDR2 SVGAGI (reference sequence). This CDR3 contains 14 residues. CDR3 sequence (DNA): TGTGCCAGCAGTACGCCGCAGAAGAACACTGAAGCTTTCTTT. It specifies CASSTPQKNTEAFF.

This clone was detected a few times. This chain links TRBV4-2 with TRBJ2-1; maybe TRBD1 (6 bases). The CDR3 covers 16 residues. Germline V gene data show CDR1 as LGHNA and CDR2 as YNFKEQ. Trimming took off 0 bases at V and 3 bases at J, with 12 bases between the two ends. DNA for the CDR3: TGTGCCAGCAGCCAAGAACAGGTACAGGGCTACAATGAGCAGTTCTTC. This translates into CASSQEQVQGYNEQFF.

The CDR3 loop is CASSLEAGGGTEAFF. The CDR3 DNA is TGTGCCAGCAGCTTGGAAGCTGGGGGAGGCACTGAAGCTTTCTTT. The V and J genes are TRBV5-6 and TRBJ1-1; TRBD1 is a possible D gene (5 bases). The CDR3 covers 15 residues. Germline CDR1 is SGHDT and CDR2 is YYEEEE. Trimming left V 0 bases short and J 4 bases short, with 13 bases between.

The chain recombines TRBV6-1 with TRBJ2-1; D is uncertain. CDR3 length equals 11 residues. Germline V gene sequence: CDR1 MNHNS, CDR2 SASEGT. The V and J ends lost 4 bases and 9 bases respectively, with 7 bases between them. CDR3 in DNA: TGTGCCAGCAGTGTAAGCCGTGAGCAGTTCTTC. Amino acids: CASSVSREQFF.

The gene calls are TRBV9 and TRBJ2-1; TRBD2 matches at 8 bases. CDR1 and CDR2 (germline): SGDLS, YYNGEE. This CDR3 has 15 amino acids. J lost 1 base, V lost 2 bases, and 2 bases had no gene match. The CDR3: CASSVSGVSYNEQFF. For the CDR3, the DNA is TGTGCCAGCAGCGTTAGCGGGGTGTCCTACAATGAGCAGTTCTTC.

The genes are TRBV4-1 and TRBJ1-5; D unresolved. Germline V gives CDR1 MGHRA, CDR2 YSYEKL. This CDR3 region has 17 residues. Deletions cut 4 bases from V and 1 base from J, with 17 bases between. The CDR3 loop is CASSPRPKLISNQPQHF. In nucleotides, the CDR3 is TGCGCCAGCAGCCCCCGCCCGAAGCTTATAAGCAATCAGCCCCAGCATTTT.

As for this clone: Other DNA sequences of this sample code for an identical CDR3. The chain recombines TRBV7-8 with TRBJ2-5; a possible D gene is TRBD1 (5 bases). Germline-derived CDR1 and CDR2 are SGHVS and FQNEAQ. The V and J ends lost 5 bases and 7 bases respectively, with 17 bases between them. The length of the CDR3 is 14 residues. In DNA, the CDR3 is TGTGCCAGCAGCCAGCAGGGTGGAGAAGGGACCCAGTACTTC. Protein: CASSQQGGEGTQYF.

The chain joins TRBV10-2 to TRBJ2-1, with a weak D call TRBD2 (5 bases). Deletions cut 7 bases from V and 0 bases from J, with 10 bases between. This CDR3 has 14 residues. The germline V gene encodes CDR1 WSHSY and CDR2 SAAADI. The CDR3, as DNA: TGCGCCAGCAATTCTGGGAGCTCCTACAATGAGCAGTTCTTC. Translating gives CASNSGSSYNEQFF.

The V gene is TRBV7-8, the J gene TRBJ1-4; 9 positions agree with TRBD1. The germline V gene has CDR1 SGHVS and CDR2 FQNEAQ. V lost 1 base and J lost 3; bases outside the gene matches: 3. The CDR3 is 16 residues long. The CDR3 DNA is TGTGCCAGCAGCTTAGTTAGGGACAGGGCTAATGAAAAACTGTTTTTT. Translated, it gives CASSLVRDRANEKLFF.

The chain uses TRBV20-1 and TRBJ1-1; D is unclear. CDR3 size: 11 residues. Looked up from germline, CDR1 is DFQATT and CDR2 is SNEGSKA (reference sequence). The V end was cut by 3 bases, the J end by 8 bases, with 10 bases between. The CDR3 protein is CSARVQKEAFF. In DNA, the CDR3 is TGCAGTGCTAGGGTACAAAAAGAAGCTTTCTTT.

This clone was detected once. The CDR3 DNA reads TGTGCCAGTTTACTAGCGGGAGGTTCCAATGAGCAGTTCTTC. This codes for CASLLAGGSNEQFF. The chain links TRBV7-2 to TRBJ2-1; 12 positions agree with TRBD2. The CDR3 loop spans 14 amino acids. Trimming took 9 bases from V and 6 from J; bases not matched to a gene: 6. Germline assignment: CDR1 SGHTA and CDR2 FQGNSA.

This chain's CDR3 is CASSKEWGTNSLEQYF. CDR3 DNA sequence: TGTGCCAGCAGTAAAGAATGGGGGACTAACTCCCTCGAGCAGTACTTC. The chain combines TRBV7-2 with TRBJ2-7; 7 positions agree with TRBD2. V lost 6 bases and J lost 6; bases outside the gene matches: 17. The CDR3 contains 16 residues. Germline values: CDR1 SGHTA, CDR2 FQGNSA.

The chain employs TRBV7-2 and TRBJ2-7; 10 nucleotides line up with TRBD2. The V segment lost 5 bases and the J segment 3 bases; nucleotides outside the gene matches: 13. Germline CDR1 is SGHTA and CDR2 is FQGNSA. This CDR3 has 17 amino acids. CDR3 in amino acids: CASSLRQSGRAFYEQYF. The CDR3 DNA sequence: TGTGCCAGCAGCCTTCGCCAGAGCGGGAGGGCTTTCTACGAGCAGTACTTC.

In DNA form, the CDR3 reads TGTGCCAGCAGCAAAGGAGGGAGACTAGCAGGGCACTTC. As protein: CASSKGGRLAGHF. The chain has TRBV21-1 and TRBJ2-5; the D call of TRBD2 is as the table states it, not checked on the DNA. TRBV21-1 is a pseudogene locus. There are 13 residues in the CDR3.

The V gene is TRBV4-2, the J gene TRBJ2-5; TRBD1 agrees at 8 bases. This CDR3 is built from 16 residues. J gave up 3 bases and V 4 bases, and 10 bases lay outside the gene matches. Germline V gene sequence: CDR1 LGHNA, CDR2 YNFKEQ. As DNA, the CDR3 is TGTGCCAGCAGCCCCGATCTGGGACAGGCGGAAGAGACCCAGTACTTC. It translates to CASSPDLGQAEETQYF.

The J gene is TRBJ2-3, the V gene TRBV10-3; D may be TRBD1 (5 bases). The length of the CDR3 is 15 residues. V lost 2 bases and J lost 2, with 11 bases in between. Germline assignment: CDR1 ENHRY and CDR2 SYGVKD. In nucleotides, the CDR3 is TGTGCCATCAGTGAGGGACAATCCTCCACAGATACGCAGTATTTT. Encoded protein: CAISEGQSSTDTQYF.

This clone occurred a few times. The gene calls are TRBV4-1 and TRBJ2-1; 12 nucleotides line up with TRBD2. V shed 2 bases and J 5 bases; nucleotides not matched to a gene: 1. CDR3 length: 15 amino acids. Germline CDR1 is MGHRA and CDR2 is YSYEKL. In DNA, the CDR3 is TGCGCCAGCAGCCAACGACTAGCGGGGGACAATGAGCAGTTCTTC. It is translated as CASSQRLAGDNEQFF.

The sample holds a few counts of this clone. J is TRBJ1-3 and V is TRBV6-5, with D perhaps TRBD1 (5 bases). Trimming left V 2 bases short and J 2 bases short, with 7 bases between. CDR3 size: 14 residues. Germline V lookup: CDR1 MNHEY, CDR2 SVGAGI. The CDR3, as DNA: TGTGCCAGCAGTTACACCAGGGCTGGAAACACCATATATTTT. It yields the protein CASSYTRAGNTIYF.